This T cell receptor beta chain emerged from a study of PD-1 blockade in classical Hodgkin lymphoma. Overall study results and limits: Still unresolved is the cause of the repertoire differences, which may be disease activity or prior therapy.

A note on this clone: Antigen specificity is unknown.

The CDR3 length is 14 residues. The V gene's germline CDR1 is MGHDK and CDR2 SYGVNS. With 4 bases removed from V and 0 bases from J, the gap between germline ends came to 10 bases. Some clones are missing from TCRdb's copy, which holds only in-frame ones; the method was immunoSEQ multiplex PCR. The sample holds 20,000 or so clones; 70% to 80% are singletons and the top ten take over 15%. Every patient was affected by relapse after autologous stem cell transplantation, while exposure to brentuximab vedotin was not uniform. The material was peripheral blood mononuclear cells (PBMCs), obtained before the second cycle of nivolumab. The TCR originated in a human donor with classical Hodgkin lymphoma. This chain joins TRBV25-1 and TRBJ2-7; D possibly corresponds to TRBD2 (6 bases). CDR3 nucleotide sequence: TGTGCCAGCAGTGGGGACTGGGACTCCTACGAGCAGTACTTC. Translation: CASSGDWDSYEQYF.